This T cell receptor (beta chain) came from a study of cytomegalovirus exposure and HLA in healthy donors. Regarding the study as a whole: A list of 150 to 200 TCR beta chains associated with cytomegalovirus was given. In vitro, a few CMV-associated chains proved specific for CMV antigens.

To note about this clone: Its antigen is unidentified.

Separate from the roughly 720-subject first cohort was the approximately 130-subject validation cohort, to which the donors belonged. The method was immunoSEQ multiplex PCR; TCRdb's version includes in-frame clones alone and lacks a portion of them. The sample holds 55,000 to 75,000 clones, around 92% seen once. This receptor was identified in a man aged 18 to 30 in good health and CMV-seropositive. Sequenced material: PBMCs.

This CDR3 is CASREDRVRGYTF. The DNA of the CDR3 is TGTGCCAGCAGGGAGGACAGGGTACGTGGCTACACCTTC. V is TRBV28 and J is TRBJ1-2; the match to TRBD1 covers 8 bases. Germline CDR1 and CDR2: MDHEN and SYDVKM. The CDR3 totals 13 residues. The V and J ends lost 6 bases and 7 bases, in that order; junction bases with no gene match: 7.